The present entry profiles one T cell receptor (beta chain) with its context. Antigen specificity is unknown. CD45RO-negative, CCR7-positively selected cells formed the naive CD8 fraction, excluding terminally differentiated effector memory CD45RA+ cells. The sample comes from a study of shared clonotypes between healthy human individuals. TCRdb's table, derived via immunoSEQ multiplex PCR, lists solely in-frame clones and lacks some. The sample lists roughly 570,000 clones; nearly 98% were seen once. Points from the study as a whole: Sampling covered nothing but blood. Tissue TCR repertoires likely differ from those found in blood.

From germline, CDR1 is SEHNR and CDR2 FQNEAQ (reference sequence). The V gene lost 2 bases and the J gene lost 0 bases, with 10 bases spanning the gap. The CDR3 totals 15 residues. Source material: naive CD8+ T cells sorted from blood. The genes are TRBV7-9 and TRBJ1-1; D is uncertain. The source of this sequence is a man aged 30 to 45 in good health. Here the CDR3 DNA reads TGTGCCAGCAGCTTACTGCTGGGCATGAACACTGAAGCTTTCTTT. It is translated as CASSLLLGMNTEAFF.